The 6 T cell receptor beta chains given below trace back to one sample, sequenced in a study of blood T cell repertoires in COVID-19. Sequencing used immunoSEQ multiplex PCR; TCRdb keeps in-frame clones, though not all of them. The table records under 200,000 clones, roughly 86% of them present only once. The material sequenced was peripheral blood. Every receptor here comes from a man aged 18 to 30 with active or convalescent COVID-19.

In its sample, this clone was seen once. V and J are TRBV9 and TRBJ2-3, with 10 bases identical to TRBD2. Germline V gives CDR1 SGDLS, CDR2 YYNGEE. This CDR3 region has 16 residues. After removal of 4 bases from V and 2 bases from J, the junction contained 7 bases not matched to a gene. The DNA for the CDR3 is TGTGCCAGCAGCCCCACTAGCGGGGATTACACAGATACGCAGTATTTT. Its protein product is CASSPTSGDYTDTQYF.

The J gene is TRBJ1-2, the V gene TRBV15; D is uncertain. Trimming took 0 bases from V and 7 from J, leaving 6 bases between them. Germline CDR1 and CDR2: LNHNV and YYDKDF (reference sequence). The CDR3 runs to 12 residues. The CDR3 DNA reads TGTGCCACCAGCAGAGATCGTATTGGCTACACCTTC. Translated, it gives CATSRDRIGYTF.

The chain couples TRBV5-1 to TRBJ1-1; no firm D call. The CDR3 consists of 16 residues. Trimming shortened V by 1 base and J by 4 bases, and 17 bases separated the two germline ends. Germline CDR1 SGHRS, CDR2 YFSETQ. Here the CDR3 reads CASSLSAPGWSTEAFF. The CDR3 DNA reads as TGCGCCAGCAGCTTGTCGGCCCCGGGATGGAGCACTGAAGCTTTCTTT. Using reference TRBV5-1 and TRBJ1-1 for the parts outside the CDR3, the full variable domain is KAGVTQTPRYLIKTRGQQVTLSCSPISGHRSVSWYQQTPGQGLQFLFEYFSETQRNKGNFPGRFSGRQFSNSRSEMNVSTLELGDSALYLCASSLSAPGWSTEAFFGQGTRLTVV.

The V and J genes are TRBV5-4 and TRBJ2-3; 13 bases align to TRBD2. CDR3 length: 15 amino acids. V gave up 2 bases and J gave up 4 bases; unmatched junction bases: 1. The germline CDR1 and CDR2 sequences are SGHNT and YYREEE (reference sequence). CDR3 DNA: TGTGCCAGCAGCTTAGGGACTAGCGGGGCAGATACGCAGTATTTT. Protein sequence: CASSLGTSGADTQYF.

This clone was counted only a few times. V gene TRBV27 combines with J gene TRBJ2-2; a weak D match, TRBD2 (6 bases). Germline loops: CDR1 MNHEY, CDR2 SMNVEV (reference sequence). V dropped 6 bases and J dropped 4 bases, with 6 bases sitting between them. This CDR3 contains 12 residues. The CDR3 sequence: CASRGGTGELFF. The CDR3 bases are TGTGCCAGCAGGGGGGGCACCGGGGAGCTGTTTTTT.

The rearrangement links TRBV14 to TRBJ1-1; unclear D gene. V shed 0 bases and J shed 3 bases, with 5 bases lying between them. The CDR3 totals 13 residues. Per germline, CDR1 SGHDN and CDR2 FVKESK. In DNA form, the CDR3 reads TGTGCCAGCAGCCAAGAGTTAGACACTGAAGCTTTCTTT. Translation gives CASSQELDTEAFF.